Listed below are T cell receptor beta chains from one sample, sequenced in a study of T cell responses to AZD1222 COVID-19 vaccine. Method: immunoSEQ multiplex PCR; TCRdb's copy keeps in-frame clones and lacks some. The table has about 180,000 clones, 70% to 90% seen once. The material was peripheral blood, obtained on day 0 of AZD1222 vaccination. All receptors come from an adult in good health. Both conserved end residues are part of each CDR3.

v_gene	len	j_gene	CDR3aa
TRBV11-2	15	TRBJ2-3	CASRGLAGGTDTQYF
TRBV15	15	TRBJ1-1	CATSRAGDRSTEAFF
TRBV28	15	TRBJ1-2	CASSFTRSARSGYTF
TRBV28	15	TRBJ2-7	CASLSPAGRSHEQYF
TRBV3-1/TRBV3-2	12	TRBJ2-5	CASSQGAQTQYF
TRBV9	15	TRBJ1-6	CASSVAPGPDSPLHF
TRBV5-1	13	TRBJ2-3	CASSLREGDTQYF
TRBV3-1/TRBV3-2	14	TRBJ1-1	CASSQEVWNTEAFF
TRBV10-3	13	TRBJ1-4	CAISWGVNEKLFF
TRBV7-6	18	TRBJ1-2	CASSLIAETGAWSYGYTF
TRBV29-1	11	TRBJ1-2	CSVDLNYGYTF
TRBV18	15	TRBJ2-1	CASHPLAGVVNEQFF
TRBV24-1	12	TRBJ2-1	CATTDYADEQFF
TRBV5-1	16	TRBJ2-1	CASSLGLAGGYNEQFF
TRBV9	15	TRBJ2-7	CASSVEETVTYEQYF
TRBV19	15	TRBJ2-1	CASSISYRTYNEQFF
TRBV6-6	15	TRBJ2-3	CASIDRDRSTDTQYF
TRBV9	15	TRBJ1-2	CASSGKRTVRAGYTF
TRBV10-3	15	TRBJ1-5	CAISELDSRNQPQHF
TRBV5-8	13	TRBJ1-4	CASRKGPSEKLFF
TRBV23-1	20	TRBJ2-1	CASSQYAGTGWTSSYNEQFF
TRBV5-1	15	TRBJ2-1	CASSSGASAYNEQFF
TRBV19	14	TRBJ1-1	CASSLFGMNTEAFF
TRBV28	14	TRBJ1-4	CASSSRLQTKKLFF
TRBV7-9	16	TRBJ2-7	CASSLTTSGVSYEQYF
TRBV7-2	15	TRBJ1-4	CASSLTAGYGEKLFF
TRBV19	14	TRBJ2-2	CASHRGNYPGELFF
TRBV29-1	13	TRBJ1-2	CSVEGGANYGYTF
TRBV29-1	15	TRBJ2-3	CSVDGTSGRTDTQYF
TRBV6-6	15	TRBJ1-1	CASSPTGRKNTEAFF
TRBV13	18	TRBJ2-3	CASSYSGMEILPTDTQYF
TRBV28	11	TRBJ1-1	CASSWSGWAFF
TRBV27	14	TRBJ1-1	CASSPSDRLTEAFF